This T cell receptor (beta chain) was found in a study of blood T cell repertoires in COVID-19. Whole-study context: Specimens from acute and convalescent COVID-19 originated in the United States, Italy and Spain. PBMCs, B-cell-depleted T cells, or T cells provided the cDNA or gDNA that made up the material.

The CDR3 loop spans 13 amino acids. V shed 5 bases, J shed 5 bases, and the junction held 3 bases outside the gene matches. In the original workflow: From reference gene primer amplification, estimates of nucleated cell counts were derived. TCRdb's copy holds only in-frame clones and misses some; the assay was immunoSEQ multiplex PCR. V, J and clone size are taken as reported in that table, and D and trimming were inferred from the DNA itself. The sample records roughly 410,000 clones, more than 70% being singletons. In its sample, this clone was seen a few times. This receptor was obtained from a man between 40 and 49 years old with acute or convalescent COVID-19. The chain recombines TRBV12-3 or TRBV12-4 with TRBJ1-5; 7 bases line up with TRBD1. Sample: peripheral blood. In nucleotides, the CDR3 is TGTGCCAGCAGTACAGGGGAGGATCAGCCCCAGCATTTT. Residues: CASSTGEDQPQHF.